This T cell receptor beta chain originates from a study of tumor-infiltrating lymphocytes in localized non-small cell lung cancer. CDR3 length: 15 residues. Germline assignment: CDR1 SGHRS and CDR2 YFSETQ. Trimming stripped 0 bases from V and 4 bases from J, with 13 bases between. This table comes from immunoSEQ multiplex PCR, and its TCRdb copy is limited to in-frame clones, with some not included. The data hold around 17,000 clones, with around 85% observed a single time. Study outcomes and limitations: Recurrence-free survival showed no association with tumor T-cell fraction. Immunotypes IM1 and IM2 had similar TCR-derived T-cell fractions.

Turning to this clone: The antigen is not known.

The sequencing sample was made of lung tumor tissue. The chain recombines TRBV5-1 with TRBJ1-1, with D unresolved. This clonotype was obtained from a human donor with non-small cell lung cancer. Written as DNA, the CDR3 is TGCGCCAGCAGCTTGGAACCGGGGAGGGCCACTGAAGCTTTCTTT. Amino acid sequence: CASSLEPGRATEAFF.